A selection of T cell receptor beta chains follows, all from one sample in a study of T cell responses to AZD1222 COVID-19 vaccine. The repertoire was sequenced with immunoSEQ multiplex PCR; TCRdb's copy has only in-frame clones and lacks some. The table lists 150,000 to 200,000 clones, around 90% of them singletons. Material: peripheral blood, obtained on day 0 of AZD1222 vaccination. The receptors come from an adult in good health. CDR3s include the opening cysteine and the closing phenylalanine or tryptophan. A D gene is named only where the DNA matches it firmly. Some rows have no size entry. The others give once, few or many, or a class for an expanded clone.

v_call	clone_size	j_call	d_call	cdr3_nt	cdr3_aa
TRBV24-1	-	TRBJ2-2	TRBD1	TGTGCCACCAGTGACCACAGGGGGCGCACCGGGGAGCTGTTTTTT	CATSDHRGRTGELFF
TRBV11-2	-	TRBJ1-6	-	TGTGCCAGCAGCTTAGAAAGAAATTCACCCCTCCACTTT	CASSLERNSPLHF
TRBV6-5	-	TRBJ1-1	-	TGTGCCAGCGTCGAGGTTTCGGGGAACACTGAAGCTTTCTTT	CASVEVSGNTEAFF
TRBV24-1	-	TRBJ1-5	-	TGTGCCACCTTACCCGGGGGGGACCGATATCAGCCCCAGCATTTT	CATLPGGDRYQPQHF
TRBV3-1/TRBV3-2	once	TRBJ1-1	-	TGTGCCAGCAGCCAAGGTCAAGGGAGAAGGGCTTTCTTT	CASSQGQGRRAFF
TRBV29-1	once	TRBJ1-1	-	TGCAGCTCAACAGAAGGGGACGGGGGGGCTTTCTTT	CSSTEGDGGAFF
TRBV11-2	-	TRBJ1-2	-	TGTGCCAGCAGCTTGAAGGCAGCCTATGGCTACACCTTC	CASSLKAAYGYTF
TRBV27	-	TRBJ2-1	-	TGTGCCAGCAGTTTATTGGGGAATGAGCAGTTCTTC	CASSLLGNEQFF
TRBV4-1	-	TRBJ2-7	TRBD2	TGCGCCAGCAGCCAAGAGCGGCTAGCGGGAGGGCCCGGTTACGAGCAGTACTTC	CASSQERLAGGPGYEQYF
TRBV18	-	TRBJ1-3	-	TGTGCCAGCTCACCCCGAGGAGGCTCTGGAAACACCATATATTTT	CASSPRGGSGNTIYF
TRBV30	-	TRBJ2-7	-	TGTGCCTGCCAAGGAGGGCCGGGCGAGCAGTACTTC	CACQGGPGEQYF
TRBV4-1	-	TRBJ2-1	-	TGCGCCAGCAGCCAAGGGTCAGGAAATGAGCAGTTCTTC	CASSQGSGNEQFF
TRBV29-1	once	TRBJ1-1	-	TGCAGCGCCGCGAGAGGGAACACTGAAGCTTTCTTT	CSAARGNTEAFF
TRBV5-1	-	TRBJ1-1	-	TGCGCCAGCAGCAGCCGGGCAATAGAGAGCACTGAAGCTTTCTTT	CASSSRAIESTEAFF
TRBV5-1	-	TRBJ1-1	-	TGCGCCAGCAGCAAACAGGGAGGAGGGCCAACTGAAGCTTTCTTT	CASSKQGGGPTEAFF
TRBV6-1	-	TRBJ1-6	-	TGTGCCAGCAGTGAAGGGGGCGGCTGGTCCTCACCCCTCCACTTT	CASSEGGGWSSPLHF
TRBV7-2	-	TRBJ1-2	-	TGTGCCAGCAGCTTAACCCGCCACGGGTATGGCTACACCTTC	CASSLTRHGYGYTF
TRBV2	once	TRBJ2-2	TRBD1	TGTGCCAGCAGTGAACTTAGGACAGGGGGCGGCGGGGAGCTGTTTTTT	CASSELRTGGGGELFF
TRBV18	-	TRBJ1-5	-	TGTGCCTCGGCAGGAGCTGGTAGCAATCAGCCCCAGCATTTT	CASAGAGSNQPQHF
TRBV3-1/TRBV3-2	-	TRBJ2-3	TRBD2	TGTGCCAGCAGCCAAAGGGCGGCGGGAGATAGCACAGATACGCAGTATTTT	CASSQRAAGDSTDTQYF
TRBV3-1/TRBV3-2	-	TRBJ1-1	TRBD1	TGTGCCAGCAGCTTCACAGGGGGGAGGACTGAAGCTTTCTTT	CASSFTGGRTEAFF
TRBV5-1	few	TRBJ1-3	-	TGCGCCAGCGGGCCAGGAGAGGGAAACACCATATATTTT	CASGPGEGNTIYF
TRBV6-5	once	TRBJ1-3	TRBD1	TGTGCCAGCAGTTACTCGACAGGGAACGGAAACACCATATATTTT	CASSYSTGNGNTIYF
TRBV20-1	-	TRBJ1-5	TRBD1	TGCAGTGCTAGTAAAATTCCGGGACAGGGCAATCAGCCCCAGCATTTT	CSASKIPGQGNQPQHF
TRBV6-5	few	TRBJ1-5	TRBD1	TGTGCCAGCAGGGGACAGGGCGGCAATCAGCCCCAGCATTTT	CASRGQGGNQPQHF
TRBV27	-	TRBJ1-1	-	TGTGCCAGCAGTTTAGGAGGGCCGAACACTGAAGCTTTCTTT	CASSLGGPNTEAFF
TRBV10-1	-	TRBJ2-7	-	TGCGCCAGCAGTCTGGGTGACGAGCAGTACTTC	CASSLGDEQYF
TRBV5-1	-	TRBJ2-3	TRBD1	TGCGCCAGCAGCTTGGCAGGGACAGGCACAGATACGCAGTATTTT	CASSLAGTGTDTQYF
TRBV5-1	-	TRBJ1-2	-	TGCGCCAGCAGCTTGACCAGACTAGATGGCTACACCTTC	CASSLTRLDGYTF
TRBV5-5	-	TRBJ1-2	TRBD1	TGTGCCAGCAGCTCGATTACAGGGGCTACTAACTATGGCTACACCTTC	CASSSITGATNYGYTF
TRBV2	few	TRBJ2-5	TRBD1	TGTGCCAGCAGCCCGGGACAGGGATTCAAGTACCAAGAGACCCAGTACTTC	CASSPGQGFKYQETQYF
TRBV3-1/TRBV3-2	once	TRBJ2-2	-	TGTGCCAGCAGCCAAGATCTGGTAGCCGGGGAGCTGTTTTTT	CASSQDLVAGELFF
TRBV3-1/TRBV3-2	-	TRBJ2-7	TRBD2	TGTGCCAGCAGCCCTAGCGGGAGTTCCTACGAGCAGTACTTC	CASSPSGSSYEQYF
TRBV19	-	TRBJ1-5	-	TGTGCCAGTTCGGGCAGGTCCTCGGGTCCCCAGCATTTT	CASSGRSSGPQHF
TRBV3-1/TRBV3-2	-	TRBJ2-3	TRBD2	TGTGCCAGCAATAGCGGGAGTTCGCAGTATTTT	CASNSGSSQYF
TRBV27	-	TRBJ1-1	TRBD1	TGTGCCAGCAGTTCCCCACAGGGGGCATTCACTGAAGCTTTCTTT	CASSSPQGAFTEAFF
TRBV3-1/TRBV3-2	-	TRBJ1-1	TRBD1	TGTGCCAGCAGCGATCAGGGGGCCGGACTTTCTGAAGCTTTCTTT	CASSDQGAGLSEAFF
TRBV6-2/TRBV6-3	-	TRBJ2-3	-	TGTGCCAGCAGTTACGAAACAGGGCGGACAGATACGCAGTATTTT	CASSYETGRTDTQYF
TRBV6-5	-	TRBJ1-1	-	TGTGCCAGCAGTACCCTCGGGACGGCGACTGAAGCTTTCTTT	CASSTLGTATEAFF
TRBV7-6	few	TRBJ2-1	-	TGTGCCAGCAGCCTGACCCTGGCGGGTGAGCAGTTCTTC	CASSLTLAGEQFF
TRBV4-2	-	TRBJ1-2	-	TGTGCCAGCAGCCAAGGCCCCCCAACAGGGTCTGGGAGCTATGGCTACACCTTC	CASSQGPPTGSGSYGYTF
TRBV2	-	TRBJ1-6	TRBD1	TGTGCCAGCAGACCCCCAGGGGGTTTCTTTAATTCACCCCTCCACTTT	CASRPPGGFFNSPLHF
TRBV2	-	TRBJ2-7	-	TGTGCCAGCAGTGAGGGGGTTCGCTACGAGCAGTACTTC	CASSEGVRYEQYF
TRBV5-5	once	TRBJ1-5	-	TGTGCCAGCAGCTTGGACAGAACCTATCAGCCCCAGCATTTT	CASSLDRTYQPQHF
TRBV6-5	-	TRBJ2-6	TRBD1	TGTGCCAGCAGTTACGCGACAGGGGCTGGGGCCAACGTCCTGACTTTC	CASSYATGAGANVLTF
TRBV6-6	-	TRBJ1-2	-	TGTGCCAGCAGTTATGTCGATGGCTACACCTTC	CASSYVDGYTF
TRBV13	-	TRBJ2-7	-	TGTGCCAGCAGCCTAGGGAGGTCGAGAGGATCTTACGAGCAGTACTTC	CASSLGRSRGSYEQYF
TRBV3-1/TRBV3-2	-	TRBJ1-5	-	TGTGCCAGCAGCCAAGATGTCGCAGGCCTCAGCAATCAGCCCCAGCATTTT	CASSQDVAGLSNQPQHF
TRBV15	-	TRBJ2-4	-	TGTGCCACCAGCAGAGTGGGGGGAGCCAAAAACATTCAGTACTTC	CATSRVGGAKNIQYF
TRBV7-9	-	TRBJ1-1	-	TGTGCCAGCAGCTGGGGCGGCACTGAAGCTTTCTTT	CASSWGGTEAFF
TRBV7-9	-	TRBJ2-2	-	TGTGCTTTACAGTCGCGGCCTACGAACACCGGGGAGCTGTTTTTT	CALQSRPTNTGELFF
TRBV19	-	TRBJ2-1	TRBD2	TGTGCCAGTAACGCCCTAGCGGGGGGGCATGAGCAGTTCTTC	CASNALAGGHEQFF
TRBV14	-	TRBJ1-5	TRBD1	TGTGCCAGCAGCCGACAGGGGGTCGGTCAGCCCCAGCATTTT	CASSRQGVGQPQHF
TRBV12-3/TRBV12-4	-	TRBJ1-1	-	TGTGCCAGCAGTTTAGGGTGGAACACTGAAGCTTTCTTT	CASSLGWNTEAFF
TRBV27	-	TRBJ2-2	-	TGTGCCAGCAGTTTAGGCACCGGGGAGCTGTTTTTT	CASSLGTGELFF